This T cell receptor beta chain emerged from a study of blood T cell repertoires in COVID-19 (TCRdb year 2020). Turning to the overall study: The collaborator samples originated in the United States, Italy and Spain and spanned the acute and convalescent phases of COVID-19. Subjects who had been exposed to COVID-19, were actively infected with it, or had recovered from it provided the deeply sampled blood TCRbeta repertoires that made up the dataset. The sample metadata nearly always contained a de-identified subject ID, COVID-19 status, age in years and sex. The repertoires were released in a freely available public database meant as a resource for research on the immune response to SARS-CoV-2. Samples were obtained from the ongoing ImmuneRACE study (first 160 participants) and from 1,254 subjects provided by 6 global collaborators. Where available, HLA class I and class II types were taken from metadata supplied by the sample provider and were not determined by assay-based typing. The material from the prospective study consisted of cDNA or gDNA derived from T cells, B-cell-depleted T cells, or PBMCs.

TCRbeta CDR3 regions were amplified from genomic DNA by means of the immunoSEQ Assay, a bias-controlled multiplex PCR. Under the source paper's analysis protocol: Within the assay, amplification of reference gene primers was used to estimate how many nucleated cells each sample contained. To quantify the absolute abundance of each unique TCRbeta CDR3 rearrangement, sequence reads were collapsed and filtered. For each sample, productive Simpson clonality was calculated as the square root of Simpson's diversity index over productive rearrangements. TCRdb retrieved this table from immuneACCESS and kept in-frame rearrangements only. Not all clones are present; in checked studies, unresolved V genes account for under half, and no reason is known for the remainder. V, J and clone size reflect that table, while D and trimming were determined from the DNA. Counted in this sample were about 170,000 clones; 84% of them appeared once. Around 2.7% of the sample is taken by the ten largest.

As concerns this clone: Its binding antigen is unknown. No base quality information exists; no much larger clone differs at one position.

General findings and caveats noted by the study authors: Clinical and demographic metadata were provided uncurated, with the amount varying by source and participant.

In Seattle, one collaborating source enrolled patients while the infection was active and tracked those patients longitudinally over the course of disease. Collaborating institutions collected whole blood in K2EDTA tubes following their own protocols. For TCRbeta analysis, collaborators shipped samples in one of three forms: frozen whole blood, isolated PBMCs, or DNA extracted from either of those sample types. Sequencing used peripheral blood. The clonotype originates from a woman of 80 years or more with COVID-19, enrolled during active disease.

CDR3 loop: CASSVGQGPHTGELFF. The DNA sequence is TGTGCCAGCAGCGTAGGGCAGGGGCCCCACACCGGGGAGCTGTTTTTT. Recombination connected TRBV9 to TRBJ2-2; TRBD1 is a possible D gene, resting on 6 matching bases. Including the terminal cysteine and phenylalanine, the CDR3 comprises 16 residues. The read is trimmed to its CDR3 DNA, 48 bases read in frame from base 1. For CDR1 and CDR2, the germline V gene lists SGDLS and YYNGEE. Relative to germline, V is 0 bases shorter and J is 3 bases shorter, with 12 bases between their ends.